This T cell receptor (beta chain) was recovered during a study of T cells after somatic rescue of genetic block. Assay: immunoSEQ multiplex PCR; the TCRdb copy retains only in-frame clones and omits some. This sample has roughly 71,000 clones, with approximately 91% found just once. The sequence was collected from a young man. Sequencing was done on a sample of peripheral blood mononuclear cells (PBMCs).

The CDR3 DNA reads TGCGCCAGCTCAGAAACCACCACAGGAAATGAAAAACTGTTTTTT. The encoded protein is CASSETTTGNEKLFF. V is TRBV5-1 and J is TRBJ1-4; D perhaps matches TRBD1 (5 bases). V lost 7 bases, J lost 5 bases, and 18 bases lay in between. This CDR3 spans 15 amino acids. Germline CDR1 and CDR2: SGHRS and YFSETQ.